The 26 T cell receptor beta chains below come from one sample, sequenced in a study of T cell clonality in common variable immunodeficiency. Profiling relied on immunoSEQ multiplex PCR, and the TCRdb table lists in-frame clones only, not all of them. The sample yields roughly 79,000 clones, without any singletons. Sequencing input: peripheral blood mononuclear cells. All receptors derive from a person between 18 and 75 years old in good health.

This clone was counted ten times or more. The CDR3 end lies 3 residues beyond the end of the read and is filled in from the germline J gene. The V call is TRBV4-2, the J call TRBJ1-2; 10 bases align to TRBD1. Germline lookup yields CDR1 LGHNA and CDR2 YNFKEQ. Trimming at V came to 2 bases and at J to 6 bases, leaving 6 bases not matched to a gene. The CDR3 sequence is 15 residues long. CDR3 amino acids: CASSQLSDRGNGYTF. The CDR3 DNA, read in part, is TGTGCCAGCAGCCAACTCTCGGACAGGGGGAATGGC.

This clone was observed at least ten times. The CDR3 sequence: CASSYRGYEQYF. The covered CDR3 bases are TGTGCCAGTAGTTACAGGGGTTACGAG. The chain is built from TRBV19 and TRBJ2-7, with 7 bases that match TRBD1. Sequencing ends 3 residues short of the CDR3 end; the germline J gene provides the rest. CDR3 length equals 12 residues. The V gene's germline CDR1 is LNHDA and CDR2 SQIVND (reference sequence). The V gene end was trimmed by 5 bases and the J gene end by 4 bases; junction bases not matched to a gene: 2.

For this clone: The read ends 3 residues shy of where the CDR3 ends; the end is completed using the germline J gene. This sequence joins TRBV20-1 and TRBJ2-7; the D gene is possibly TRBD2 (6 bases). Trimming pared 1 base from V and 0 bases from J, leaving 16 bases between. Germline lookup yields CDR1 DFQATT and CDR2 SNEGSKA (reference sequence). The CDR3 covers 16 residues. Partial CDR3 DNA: TGCAGTGCTAGAGTTGGGGGGACCATTTCCTCCTACGAG. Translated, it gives CSARVGGTISSYE. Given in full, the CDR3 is CSARVGGTISSYEQYF.

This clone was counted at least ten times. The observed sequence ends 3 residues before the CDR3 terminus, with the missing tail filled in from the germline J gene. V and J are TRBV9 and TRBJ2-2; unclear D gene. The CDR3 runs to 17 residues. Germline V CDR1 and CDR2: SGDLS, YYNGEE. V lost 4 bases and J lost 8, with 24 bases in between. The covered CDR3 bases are TGTGCCAGCAGCTCAGAGGTGGGCAGTACGGCGAGAGGGGAG. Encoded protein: CASSSEVGSTARGE. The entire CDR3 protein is CASSSEVGSTARGELFF. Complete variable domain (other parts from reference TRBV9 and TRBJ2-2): DSGVTQTPKHLITATGQRVTLRCSPRSGDLSVYWYQQSLDQGLQFLIQYYNGEERAKGNILERFSAQQFPDLHSELNLSSLELGDSALYFCASSSEVGSTARGELFFGEGSRLTVL.

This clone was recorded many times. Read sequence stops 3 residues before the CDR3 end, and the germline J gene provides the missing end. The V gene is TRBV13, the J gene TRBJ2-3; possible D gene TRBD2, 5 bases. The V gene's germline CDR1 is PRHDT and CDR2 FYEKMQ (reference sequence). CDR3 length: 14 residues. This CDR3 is CASSLALGRPSQYF. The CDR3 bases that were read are TGTGCCAGCAGCTTAGCACTAGGCAGGCCATCG.

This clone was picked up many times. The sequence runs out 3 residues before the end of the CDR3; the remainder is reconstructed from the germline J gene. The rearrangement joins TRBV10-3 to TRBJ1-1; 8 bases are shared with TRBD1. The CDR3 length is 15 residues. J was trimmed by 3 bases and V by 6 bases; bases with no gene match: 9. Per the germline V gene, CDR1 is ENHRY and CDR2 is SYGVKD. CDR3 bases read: TGTGCCATCAGCTCAGGACAGGGTGCCGACACTGAA. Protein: CAISSGQGADTE. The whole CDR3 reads CAISSGQGADTEAFF.

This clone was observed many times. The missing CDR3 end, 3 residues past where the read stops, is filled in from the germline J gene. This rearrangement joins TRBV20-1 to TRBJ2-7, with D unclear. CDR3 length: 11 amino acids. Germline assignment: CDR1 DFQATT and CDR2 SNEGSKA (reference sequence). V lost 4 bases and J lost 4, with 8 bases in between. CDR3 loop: CSAIVSYEQYF. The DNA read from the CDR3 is TGCAGTGCTATAGTTAGTTACGAG.

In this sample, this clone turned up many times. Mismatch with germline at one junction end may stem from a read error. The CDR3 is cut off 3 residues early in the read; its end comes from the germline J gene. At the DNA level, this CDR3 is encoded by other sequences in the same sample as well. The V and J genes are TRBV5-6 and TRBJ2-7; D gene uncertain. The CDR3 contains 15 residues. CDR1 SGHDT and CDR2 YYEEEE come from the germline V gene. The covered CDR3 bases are TGTGCTAGCAGCTTGGGCCCAAAGGGCCCCTACGAG. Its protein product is CASSLGPKGPYE. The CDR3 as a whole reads CASSLGPKGPYEQYF.

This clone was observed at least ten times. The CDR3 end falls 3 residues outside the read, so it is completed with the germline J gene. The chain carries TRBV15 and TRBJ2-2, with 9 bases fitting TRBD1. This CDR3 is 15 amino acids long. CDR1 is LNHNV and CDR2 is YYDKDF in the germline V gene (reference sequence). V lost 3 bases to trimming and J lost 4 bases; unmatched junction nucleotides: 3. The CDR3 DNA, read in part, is TGTGCCACCAGCAGGGGACAGGGAGGCACCGGGGAG. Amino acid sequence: CATSRGQGGTGE. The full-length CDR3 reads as CATSRGQGGTGELFF.

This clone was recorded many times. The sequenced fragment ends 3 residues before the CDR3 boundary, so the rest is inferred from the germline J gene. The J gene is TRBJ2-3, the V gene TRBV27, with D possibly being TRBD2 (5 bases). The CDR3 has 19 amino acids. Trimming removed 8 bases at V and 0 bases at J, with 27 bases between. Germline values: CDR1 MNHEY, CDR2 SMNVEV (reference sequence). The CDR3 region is CASSFLPPLAITSTDTQYF. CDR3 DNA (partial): TGTGCCAGCTCGTTCCTACCCCCATTAGCGATTACTAGCACAGATACG.

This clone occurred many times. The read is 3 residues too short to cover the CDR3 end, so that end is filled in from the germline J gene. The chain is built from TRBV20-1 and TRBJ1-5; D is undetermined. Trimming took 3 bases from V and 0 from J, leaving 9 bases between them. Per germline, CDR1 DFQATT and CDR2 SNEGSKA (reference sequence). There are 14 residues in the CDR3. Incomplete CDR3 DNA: TGCAGTGCTAGCCCCGGTAATAGCAATCAGCCC. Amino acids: CSASPGNSNQP. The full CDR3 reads CSASPGNSNQPQHF.

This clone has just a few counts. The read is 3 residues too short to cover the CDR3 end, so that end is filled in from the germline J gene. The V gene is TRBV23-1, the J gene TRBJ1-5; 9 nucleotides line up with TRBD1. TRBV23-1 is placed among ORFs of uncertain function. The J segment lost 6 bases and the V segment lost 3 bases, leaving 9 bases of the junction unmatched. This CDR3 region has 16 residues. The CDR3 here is CASSHPAGQGCQPQHF. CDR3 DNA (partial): TGCGCCAGCAGTCACCCTGCGGGACAGGGTTGTCAGCCC.

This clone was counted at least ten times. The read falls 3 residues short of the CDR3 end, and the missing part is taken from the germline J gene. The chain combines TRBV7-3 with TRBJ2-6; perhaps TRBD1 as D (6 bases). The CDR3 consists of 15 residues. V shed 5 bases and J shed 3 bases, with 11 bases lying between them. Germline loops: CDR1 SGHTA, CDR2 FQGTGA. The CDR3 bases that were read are TGTGCCAGCAGCCTACAGGGCTATGGGGCCAACGTC. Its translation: CASSLQGYGANV. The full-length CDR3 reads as CASSLQGYGANVLTF.

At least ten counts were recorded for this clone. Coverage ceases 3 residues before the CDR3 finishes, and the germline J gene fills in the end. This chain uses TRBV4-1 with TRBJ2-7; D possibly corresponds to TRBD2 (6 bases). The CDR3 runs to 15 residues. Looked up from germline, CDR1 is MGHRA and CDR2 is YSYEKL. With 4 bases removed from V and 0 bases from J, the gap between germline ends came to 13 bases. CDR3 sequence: CASSPTGTFSYEQYF. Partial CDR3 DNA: TGCGCCAGCAGCCCCACCGGGACTTTCTCCTACGAG.

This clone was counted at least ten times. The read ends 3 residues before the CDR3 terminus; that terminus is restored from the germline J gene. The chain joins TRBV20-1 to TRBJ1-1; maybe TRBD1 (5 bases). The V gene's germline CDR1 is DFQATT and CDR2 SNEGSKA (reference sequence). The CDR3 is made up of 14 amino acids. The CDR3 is CSARDFREGPEAFF. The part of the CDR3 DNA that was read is TGCAGTGCTAGAGATTTCAGGGAAGGTCCCGAA.

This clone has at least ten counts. The CDR3 loop reads CASSLSFNEKLFF. The sequenced part of the CDR3 DNA is TGTGCCAGCAGTTTATCGTTTAATGAAAAA. This chain joins TRBV12-3 or TRBV12-4 and TRBJ1-4; D remains unclear. Read coverage stops 3 residues before the CDR3 terminus; the germline J gene supplies the remainder. Trimming shortened V by 2 bases and J by 4 bases, and 5 bases separated the two germline ends. The CDR3 totals 13 residues.

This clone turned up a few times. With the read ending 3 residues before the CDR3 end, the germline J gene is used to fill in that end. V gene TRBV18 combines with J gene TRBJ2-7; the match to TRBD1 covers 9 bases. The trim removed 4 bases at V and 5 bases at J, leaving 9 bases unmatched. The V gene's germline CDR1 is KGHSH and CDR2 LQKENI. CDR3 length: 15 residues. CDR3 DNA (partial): TGTGCCAGCTCACGAAGGACAGGGGTTATCCACGAG. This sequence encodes CASSRRTGVIHE. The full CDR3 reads CASSRRTGVIHEQYF.

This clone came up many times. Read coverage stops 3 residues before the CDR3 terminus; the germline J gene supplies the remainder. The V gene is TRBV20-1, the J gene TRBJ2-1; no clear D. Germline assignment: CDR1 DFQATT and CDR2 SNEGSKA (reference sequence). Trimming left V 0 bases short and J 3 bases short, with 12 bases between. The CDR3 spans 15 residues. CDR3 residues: CSARDQSAYYNEQFF. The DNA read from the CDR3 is TGCAGTGCTAGAGATCAGAGCGCATACTACAATGAG.

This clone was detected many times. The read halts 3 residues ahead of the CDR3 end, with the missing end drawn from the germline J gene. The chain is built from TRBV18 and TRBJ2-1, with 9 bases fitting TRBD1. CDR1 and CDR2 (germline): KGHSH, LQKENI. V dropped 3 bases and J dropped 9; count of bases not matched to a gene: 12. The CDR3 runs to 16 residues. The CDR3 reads CASSPLPGQGGVEQFF. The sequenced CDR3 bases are TGTGCCAGCTCACCCCTACCGGGACAGGGAGGGGTTGAG.

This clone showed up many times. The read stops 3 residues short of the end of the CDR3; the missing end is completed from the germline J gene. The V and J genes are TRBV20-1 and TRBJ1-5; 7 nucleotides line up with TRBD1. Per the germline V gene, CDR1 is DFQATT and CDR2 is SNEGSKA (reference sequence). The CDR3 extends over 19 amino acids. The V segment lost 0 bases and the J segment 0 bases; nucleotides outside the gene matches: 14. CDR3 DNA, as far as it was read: TGCAGTGCTAGAGATCCGACAGGGCCCTCGTTCTATAGCAATCAGCCC. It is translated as CSARDPTGPSFYSNQP. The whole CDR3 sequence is CSARDPTGPSFYSNQPQHF.

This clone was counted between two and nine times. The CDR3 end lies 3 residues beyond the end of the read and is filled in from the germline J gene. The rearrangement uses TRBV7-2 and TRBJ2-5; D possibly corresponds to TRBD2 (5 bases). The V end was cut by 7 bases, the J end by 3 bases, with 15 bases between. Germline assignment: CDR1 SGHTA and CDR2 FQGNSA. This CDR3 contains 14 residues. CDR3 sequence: CASKRAGGKETQYF. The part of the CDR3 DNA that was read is TGTGCCAGCAAGAGGGCGGGTGGGAAAGAGACC. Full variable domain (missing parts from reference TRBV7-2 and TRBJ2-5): GAGVSQSPSNKVTEKGKDVELRCDPISGHTALYWYRQSLGQGLEFLIYFQGNSAPDKSGLPSDRFSAERTGGSVSTLTIQRTQQEDSAVYLCASKRAGGKETQYFGPGTRLLVL.

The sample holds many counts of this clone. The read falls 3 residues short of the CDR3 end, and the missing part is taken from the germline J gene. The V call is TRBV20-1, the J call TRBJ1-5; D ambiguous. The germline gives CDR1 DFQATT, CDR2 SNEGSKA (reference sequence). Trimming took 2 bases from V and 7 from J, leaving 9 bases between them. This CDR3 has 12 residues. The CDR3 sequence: CSARTLSQPQHF. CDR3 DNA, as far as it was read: TGCAGTGCTAGAACTCTAAGCCAGCCC.

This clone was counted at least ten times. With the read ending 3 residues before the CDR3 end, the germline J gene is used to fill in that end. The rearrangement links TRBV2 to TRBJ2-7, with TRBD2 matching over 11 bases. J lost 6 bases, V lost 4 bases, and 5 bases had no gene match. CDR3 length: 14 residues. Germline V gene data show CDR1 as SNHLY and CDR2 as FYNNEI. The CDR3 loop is CASSGTLAGVEQYF. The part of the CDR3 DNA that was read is TGTGCCAGCAGTGGGACACTAGCGGGAGTCGAG.

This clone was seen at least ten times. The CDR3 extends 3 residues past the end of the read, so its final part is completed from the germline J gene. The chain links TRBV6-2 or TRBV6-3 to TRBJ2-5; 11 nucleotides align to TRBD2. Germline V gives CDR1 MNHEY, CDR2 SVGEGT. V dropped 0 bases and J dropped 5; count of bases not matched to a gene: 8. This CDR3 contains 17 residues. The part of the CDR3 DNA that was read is TGTGCCAGCAGTTACTCAGTAGCGGGAGGGAGGATTGAGACC. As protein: CASSYSVAGGRIET. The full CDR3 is CASSYSVAGGRIETQYF.

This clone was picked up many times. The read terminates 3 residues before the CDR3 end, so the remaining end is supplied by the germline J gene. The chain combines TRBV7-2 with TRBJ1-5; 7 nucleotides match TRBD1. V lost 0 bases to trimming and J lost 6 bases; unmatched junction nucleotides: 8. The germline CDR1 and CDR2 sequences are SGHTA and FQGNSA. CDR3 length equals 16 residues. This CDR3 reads CASSLALGQRGQPQHF. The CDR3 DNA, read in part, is TGTGCCAGCAGCTTAGCGCTGGGACAGAGGGGTCAGCCC.

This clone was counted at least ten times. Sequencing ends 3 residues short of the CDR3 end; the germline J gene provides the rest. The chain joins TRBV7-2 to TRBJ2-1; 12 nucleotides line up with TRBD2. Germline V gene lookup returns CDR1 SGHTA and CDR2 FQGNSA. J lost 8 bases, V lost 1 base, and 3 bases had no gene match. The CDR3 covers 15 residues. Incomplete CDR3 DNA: TGTGCCAGCAGCTTAGGACTAGCGGGAGTGGATGAG. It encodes CASSLGLAGVDE. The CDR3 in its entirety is CASSLGLAGVDEQFF.